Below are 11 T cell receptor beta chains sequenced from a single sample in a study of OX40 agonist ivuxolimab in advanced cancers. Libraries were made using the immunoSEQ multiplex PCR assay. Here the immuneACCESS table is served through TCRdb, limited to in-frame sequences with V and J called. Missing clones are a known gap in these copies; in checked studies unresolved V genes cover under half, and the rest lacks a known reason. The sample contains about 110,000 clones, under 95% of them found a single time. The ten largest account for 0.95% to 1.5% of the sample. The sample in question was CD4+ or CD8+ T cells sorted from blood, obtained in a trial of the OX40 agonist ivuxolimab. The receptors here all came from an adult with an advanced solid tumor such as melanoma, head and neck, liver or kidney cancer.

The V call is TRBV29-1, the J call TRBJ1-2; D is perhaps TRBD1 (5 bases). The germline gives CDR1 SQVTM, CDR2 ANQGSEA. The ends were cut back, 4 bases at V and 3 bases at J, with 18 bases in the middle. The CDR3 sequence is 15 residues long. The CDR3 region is CSVGGGAGNDYGYTF. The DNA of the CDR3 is TGCAGCGTTGGGGGTGGGGCGGGGAATGACTATGGCTACACCTTC.

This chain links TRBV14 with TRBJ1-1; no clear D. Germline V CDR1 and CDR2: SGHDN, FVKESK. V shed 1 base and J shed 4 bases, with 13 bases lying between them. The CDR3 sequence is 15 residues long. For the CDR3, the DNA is TGTGCCAGCAGCCAAGCGACATCCCTCCGCACTGAAGCTTTCTTT. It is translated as CASSQATSLRTEAFF.

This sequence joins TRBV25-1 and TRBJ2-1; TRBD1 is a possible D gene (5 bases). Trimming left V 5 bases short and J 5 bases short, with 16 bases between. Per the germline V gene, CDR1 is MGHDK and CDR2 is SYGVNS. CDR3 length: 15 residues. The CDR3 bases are TGTGCCAGCAGTCATACAGGCCACCTAAACAATGAGCAGTTCTTC. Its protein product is CASSHTGHLNNEQFF.

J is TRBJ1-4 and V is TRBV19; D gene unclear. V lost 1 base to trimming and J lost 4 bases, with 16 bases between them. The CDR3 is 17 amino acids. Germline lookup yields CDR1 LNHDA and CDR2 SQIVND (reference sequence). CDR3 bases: TGTGCCAGTAGTATAGGCGAGGGAAGAGGCGGTAATGAAAAACTGTTTTTT. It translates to CASSIGEGRGGNEKLFF.

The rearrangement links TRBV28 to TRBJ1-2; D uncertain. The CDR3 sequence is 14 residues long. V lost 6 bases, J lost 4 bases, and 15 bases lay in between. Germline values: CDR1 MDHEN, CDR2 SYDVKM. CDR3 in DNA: TGTGCCAGCAGCGCTGGACGGTACCTCTATGGCTACACCTTC. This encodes CASSAGRYLYGYTF.

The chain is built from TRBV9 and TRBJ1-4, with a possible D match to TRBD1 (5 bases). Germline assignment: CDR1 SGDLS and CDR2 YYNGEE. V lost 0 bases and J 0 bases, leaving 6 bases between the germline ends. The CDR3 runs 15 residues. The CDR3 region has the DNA TGTGCCAGCAGCGTAGGGGACGCAACTAATGAAAAACTGTTTTTT. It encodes CASSVGDATNEKLFF.

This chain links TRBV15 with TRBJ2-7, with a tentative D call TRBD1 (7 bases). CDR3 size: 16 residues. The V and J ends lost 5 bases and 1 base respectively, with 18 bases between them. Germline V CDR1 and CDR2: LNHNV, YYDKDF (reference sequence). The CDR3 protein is CATSGPRDSSSYEQYF. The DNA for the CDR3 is TGTGCCACCAGCGGTCCGCGGGACAGTAGTTCCTACGAGCAGTACTTC.

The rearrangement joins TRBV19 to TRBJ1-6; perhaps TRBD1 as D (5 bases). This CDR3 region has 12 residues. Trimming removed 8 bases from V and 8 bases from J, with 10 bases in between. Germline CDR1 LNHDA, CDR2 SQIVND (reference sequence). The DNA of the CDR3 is TGTGCCAGTCGGGACCGCGATTCACCCCTCCACTTT. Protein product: CASRDRDSPLHF.

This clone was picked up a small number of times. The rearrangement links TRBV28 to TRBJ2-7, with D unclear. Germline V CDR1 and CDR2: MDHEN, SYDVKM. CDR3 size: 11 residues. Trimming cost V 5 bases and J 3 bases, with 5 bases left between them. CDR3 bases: TGTGCCAGCAGTGACCGCTACGAGCAGTACTTC. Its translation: CASSDRYEQYF.

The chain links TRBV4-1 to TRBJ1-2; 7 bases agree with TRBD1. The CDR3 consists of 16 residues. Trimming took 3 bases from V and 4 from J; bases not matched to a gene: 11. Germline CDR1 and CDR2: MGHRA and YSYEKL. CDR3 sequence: CASSQGPQGSTYGYTF. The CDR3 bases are TGCGCCAGCAGCCAGGGACCACAGGGGTCCACCTATGGCTACACCTTC.

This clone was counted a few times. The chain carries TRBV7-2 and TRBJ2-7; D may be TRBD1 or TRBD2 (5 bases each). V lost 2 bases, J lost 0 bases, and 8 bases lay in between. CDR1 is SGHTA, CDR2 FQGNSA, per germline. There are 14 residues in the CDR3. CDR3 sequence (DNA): TGTGCCAGCAGCTTAAATGGGGGCTCCTACGAGCAGTACTTC. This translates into CASSLNGGSYEQYF.